This TCR beta chain came from a study of T cell changes during pregnancy in multiple sclerosis. The CDR3 has 15 amino acids. The V gene end was trimmed by 5 bases and the J gene end by 4 bases; junction bases not matched to a gene: 8. Germline V CDR1 and CDR2: GTSNPN, SVGIG (reference sequence). Sequenced by immunoSEQ multiplex PCR; TCRdb stores in-frame clones only, minus some. The sample includes roughly 41,000 clones, 90% to 95% seen only once; the top ten take around 7%. The sequence was obtained from a female donor with multiple sclerosis, enrolled in a pregnancy study. The chain has TRBV30 and TRBJ2-3; 11 bases align to TRBD2. The sequences come from CD8+ T cells from peripheral blood mononuclear cells, collected in the third trimester of pregnancy. The CDR3 region is CAWGSRLAGPDTQYF. In DNA, the CDR3 is TGTGCCTGGGGGTCGAGACTAGCGGGACCAGATACGCAGTATTTT. The whole variable domain, remainder taken from reference TRBV30 and TRBJ2-3, is SQTIHQWPATLVQPVGSPLSLECTVEGTSNPNLYWYRQAAGRGLQLLFYSVGIGQISSEVPQNLSASRPQDRQFILSSKKLLLSDSGFYLCAWGSRLAGPDTQYFGPGTRLTVL.